This TCR beta chain was identified in a study of cytomegalovirus exposure and HLA in healthy donors (dated by TCRdb to about 2017). With respect to the entire study: An earlier analysis of fewer than 750 of the donors reported 276 Gb of sequence data and around 100 million unique TCR beta sequences obtained from around 170 million T cells. The study was designed to test whether signatures of past pathogen exposure could be identified by cataloging public T cell receptors. Several DR-DQ haplotypes were treated as single units for association and clustering because of strong linkage in the cohort. Typing coverage differed by locus: A, B, C, DRB1 and DQB1 were typed in roughly 620-630 donors, DQA1 in roughly 510, DPA1 in 600 to 610, and DPB1 in just under 490. Rather than using new phenotypic data, the later analysis identified candidate immune exposures from TCR beta sequences and from how often those sequences occurred across donors. Donor age, sex, ethnicity and CMV serostatus were collected together with the repertoire data. Along with the approximately 670-subject first cohort, a separate validation cohort of 120 different subjects was used. On average, approximately 250,000 unique TCR beta nucleotide sequences were sequenced per donor among several hundred genotyped donors of the cohort, with roughly 20% of those sequences being non-productive. HLA typing included class I and class II loci at four-digit resolution. To study patterns of TCR occurrence, a later analysis re-analyzed previously published TCR beta repertoires from around 670 donors and added high-resolution HLA genotyping. Every discovery cohort repertoire had been produced on one sequencing platform. Of the 300 to 450 genotyped donors, over 70% fell in the genetic ancestry cluster associated with self-reported Caucasian donors. An earlier analysis of around 580 of the donors used high-throughput TCR beta sequencing to judge whether each TCR beta V gene segment behaved as functional or pseudogenic. A later genetic analysis used genome-wide SNP genotypes for about three fifths of the 666 donors, treating that subset as a discovery cohort. An early release that covered roughly 600 HLA-typed donors contained around 330 gigabases of sequencing data and 75 million to 100 million unique TCR sequences. The T cell repertoires of 700 or so subjects were profiled by immunosequencing and related to cytomegalovirus serostatus. The study combined high-throughput TCR immunosequencing, statistical association of individual TCRs with disease status, and machine learning to predict cytomegalovirus infection status.

There are 16 amino acids in the CDR3, from cysteine to phenylalanine inclusive. Solely the CDR3 DNA is kept, with 48 bases framed from the first base. CDR1 is given as SGHVS and CDR2 as FNYEAQ, both from the germline V gene. V lost 4 bases and J lost 3 bases, and the count of bases not matched to a germline gene is 8. In total, 630 or so healthy bone marrow donors made up the cohort. All cohort members were sampled while nominally healthy, although unrecorded immune exposures were likely present. Of the 700 or so cohort members, about 270 had a positive CMV serostatus and just over 350 had a negative one, while no CMV serostatus was recorded for the donor. A peripheral blood sample was provided by each donor, and peripheral blood mononuclear cells were used for TCR beta sequencing. Genomic DNA extraction from the blood cell samples was performed with the Qiagen DNeasy Blood Extraction Kit. The library was built by means of the immunoSEQ multiplex PCR assay. The multiplex PCR relied on a mix of 60 forward primers for TCR Vbeta segments and 13 reverse primers for TCR Jbeta segments. Amplification of the CDR3 region of rearranged TCR beta genes was performed with a multiplex PCR assay on genomic DNA. On the Illumina HiSeq System, the amplified TCR beta libraries were sequenced as 87-base-pair reads. Processing in the source paper ran as follows. A later analysis tallied about 77 million unique TCR beta chains across the 700 or so repertoires, and roughly 11 million of those chains were shared by two or more donors. To remove PCR and sequencing errors, raw reads were error-corrected and collapsed into unique sequences using a nearest-neighbor algorithm that merged closely related sequences. To assign V, D and J gene segments, CDR3 sequences were aligned to IMGT reference sequences. For a sequence to be retained, at least a six-nucleotide match to both a V gene segment and a J gene segment was required. Rearrangements were classified as productive when the CDR3 lacked stop codons and remained in frame with V and J, and all other rearrangements were classified as non-productive. CDR3 was defined by IMGT convention, running from the second conserved V-encoded cysteine to the conserved J-encoded phenylalanine. In an earlier analysis of approximately 590 of the donors, sequences lacking an unambiguous match to a single V gene segment were excluded. An earlier analysis of 587 of the donors called V segments functional above 56.7% productive rearrangements and segregating when the between-donor standard deviation exceeded 5%. A statistical classification framework was built for diagnosing cytomegalovirus status from the catalog of TCR beta chain sequences. V and J gene assignment, in a later analysis, came from comparing TCR nucleotide sequences with IMGT/GENE-DB human TR gene sequences. In a later analysis, CDR3 sequences and most-parsimonious VDJ recombination scenarios were assigned using the TCRdist pipeline. In a later analysis, each TCR beta chain was defined by its CDR3 amino acid sequence together with its V-gene family, and reads lacking a unique V-gene family were excluded. In a later analysis, some 600 highly shared, low-generation-probability nucleotide sequences were removed to address suspected cross-contamination and a sequencing artifact. A later analysis calculated a clonal expansion index for each public chain from normalized within-repertoire ranks of inferred template counts. In a later analysis, generation probabilities were computed using a VDJ recombination model fitted to out-of-frame rearrangements, and the results were checked against IGoR. Hypergeometric tests were used in a later analysis to score TCR-TCR, TCR-HLA and TCR-CMV co-occurrence, with a repertoire-size bias correction applied to the TCR pairs. A later analysis estimated false discovery rates by permuting HLA or CMV assignments 20 times. A later analysis grouped co-occurring TCRs with DBSCAN, adding TCRdist sequence similarity when clustering within HLA-allele-positive subsets. Repertoires with fewer than 30,000 or more than 120,000 public chains were left out of co-occurrence clustering, as were about 5 repertoires with anomalous nucleotide sharing. In its TCRdb copy, this immuneACCESS table keeps in-frame sequences only and misses some clones. Where compared with another copy, unresolved V genes explain less than half of these, and the others have no known cause. V and J calls and clone size follow that table, whereas D and trimming were derived from the DNA. A total of 200,000 to 250,000 clones appear in this sample, approximately 87% of them only once. The top ten constitute 1% to 1.5% of the sample.

To note about this clone: There is no known antigen for this receptor. Qualities for individual bases were not recorded, and no much larger clone is one base off.

What the study reported, not specific to this receptor: In vitro tests confirmed that a few of the cytomegalovirus-associated TCR beta chains recognize cytomegalovirus antigens. In a later analysis, most CMV-associated TCR beta chains were found to appear HLA-restricted, with HLA associations seemingly driven largely by CMV exposure. A further reported finding was that TCR beta sequences accurately predicted the HLA-A and HLA-B alleles for most subjects in the first cohort. Immune exposure information for the cohort was limited to CMV serostatus. According to a later genetic analysis, donors in an Asian-associated ancestry cluster had fewer N-insertions in productive TCRs than the approximately 630-donor mean. A total of 164 TCR beta chains were listed by the study as associated with cytomegalovirus. Sequencing depth was assumed to be roughly uniform across donors in the presence/absence analyses, though that assumption may not hold. In a later analysis, the rate of TCR association differed among HLA loci, with DRB1 alleles having the most associated TCRs and HLA-C alleles having the fewest. Some IMGT-functional V segments, including TRBV6-2 and TRBV6-3, could not be told apart with the 87-base-pair reads, so those segments were excluded. A cluster of highly shared sequence variants was judged likely to be a technical artifact of the sequencing pipeline. In this cohort, only TCR beta chains were sequenced, and detectable features were limited by the absence of alpha or paired-chain data. Specific HLA alleles were associated with about 17,000 TCR beta sequences at a false discovery rate of 0.05 in a later analysis. Correlated functional status among segregating V segments might be attributable to linkage disequilibrium, but an unknown experimental factor could not be ruled out. In both the original and validation cohorts, the classifier was reported to diagnose cytomegalovirus status with high specificity and sensitivity. According to a later analysis, parvovirus B19, influenza, CMV and Epstein-Barr virus appeared linked to several top co-occurrence clusters. The earlier analysis of 587 of the donors excluded seventeen rarely observed V segments, including chromosome 9 orphons, because counts were too low. According to the authors, the approach could potentially be generalized to other disease states and immunological phenotypes. Strong co-occurrence of HLA alleles, especially DR and DQ, made assigning TCR associations to individual alleles difficult. Broadly in line with IMGT annotations, most TCR beta V segments showed up in productive rearrangements about 87% or about 30% of the time in an earlier analysis of approximately 600 of the donors. Most TCR sequences were observed very rarely across donors, whereas some public TCRs were present in many individuals. In a later analysis, HLA-associated TCR beta chains showed more clonal expansion and lower generation probabilities than non-associated chains that were equally common. A later genetic analysis associated a missense DCLRE1C variant with V-gene and J-gene trimming of TCR beta chains, and an independent cohort replicated the association. Because HLA typing was missing for some donors at each locus, association tests included only the typed subset.

This clonotype originated in a human donor in good health. The V and J segments used are TRBV7-6 and TRBJ2-1; 8 bases in the middle match TRBD1. Sample: PBMCs. The CDR3 here reads CASSSFRDRSYNEQFF. The DNA sequence reads TGTGCCAGCAGCTCCTTCCGGGACAGGAGCTACAATGAGCAGTTCTTC. Reference TRBV7-6 and TRBJ2-1 genes cover what lies past the CDR3, so the full variable domain is GAGVSQSPRYKVTKRGQDVALRCDPISGHVSLYWYRQALGQGPEFLTYFNYEAQQDKSGLPNDRFSAERPEGSISTLTIQRTEQRDSAMYRCASSSFRDRSYNEQFFGPGTRLTVL.